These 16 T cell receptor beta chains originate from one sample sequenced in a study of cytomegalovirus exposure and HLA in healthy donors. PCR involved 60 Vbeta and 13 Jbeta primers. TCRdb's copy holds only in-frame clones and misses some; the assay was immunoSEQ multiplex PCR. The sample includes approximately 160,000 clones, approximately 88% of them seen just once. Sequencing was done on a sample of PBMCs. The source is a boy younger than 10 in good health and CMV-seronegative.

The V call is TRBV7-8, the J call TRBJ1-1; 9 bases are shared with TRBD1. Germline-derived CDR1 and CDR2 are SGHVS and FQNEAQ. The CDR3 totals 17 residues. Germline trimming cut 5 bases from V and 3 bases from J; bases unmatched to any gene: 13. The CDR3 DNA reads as TGTGCCAGCAGCCAGGACAGGGGCCGAGAAGGGGACACTGAAGCTTTCTTT. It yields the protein CASSQDRGREGDTEAFF.

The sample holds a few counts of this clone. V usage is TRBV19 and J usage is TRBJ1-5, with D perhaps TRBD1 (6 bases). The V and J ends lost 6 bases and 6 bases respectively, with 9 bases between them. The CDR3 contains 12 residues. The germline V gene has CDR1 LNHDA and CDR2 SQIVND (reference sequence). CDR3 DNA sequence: TGTGCCAGTAGACAGGGCGCTCAGCCCCAGCATTTT. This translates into CASRQGAQPQHF.

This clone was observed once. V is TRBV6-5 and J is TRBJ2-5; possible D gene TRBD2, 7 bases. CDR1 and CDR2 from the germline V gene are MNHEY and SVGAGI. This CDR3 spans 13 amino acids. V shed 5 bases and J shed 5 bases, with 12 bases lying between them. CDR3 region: CASSHREGETQYF. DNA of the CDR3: TGTGCCAGCAGTCACAGGGAGGGGGAGACCCAGTACTTC.

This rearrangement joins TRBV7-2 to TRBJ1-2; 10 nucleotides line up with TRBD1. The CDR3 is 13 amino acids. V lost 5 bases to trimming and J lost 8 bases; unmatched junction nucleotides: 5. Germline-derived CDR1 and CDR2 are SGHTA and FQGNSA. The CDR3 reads CASSPDRGQGYTF. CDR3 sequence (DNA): TGTGCCAGCAGCCCAGACAGGGGGCAGGGCTACACCTTC.

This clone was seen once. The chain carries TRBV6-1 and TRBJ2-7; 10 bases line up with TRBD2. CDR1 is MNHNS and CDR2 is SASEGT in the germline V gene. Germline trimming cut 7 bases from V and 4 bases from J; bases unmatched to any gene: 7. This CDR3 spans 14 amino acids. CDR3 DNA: TGTGCCAGCAAGCTAGCGGGAGAGGTTTACGAGCAGTACTTC. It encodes CASKLAGEVYEQYF.

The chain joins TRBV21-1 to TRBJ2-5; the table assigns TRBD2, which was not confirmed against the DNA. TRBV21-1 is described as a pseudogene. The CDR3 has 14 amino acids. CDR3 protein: CASTLRGEWETQYF. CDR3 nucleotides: TGTGCCAGCACCCTACGTGGGGAGTGGGAGACCCAGTACTTC.

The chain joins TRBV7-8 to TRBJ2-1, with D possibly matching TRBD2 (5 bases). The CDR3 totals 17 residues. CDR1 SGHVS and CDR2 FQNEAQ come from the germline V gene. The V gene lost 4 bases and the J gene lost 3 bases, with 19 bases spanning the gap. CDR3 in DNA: TGTGCCAGCAGCTCAACGATTGGCCTTGGGAGCTACAATGAGCAGTTCTTC. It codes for CASSSTIGLGSYNEQFF.

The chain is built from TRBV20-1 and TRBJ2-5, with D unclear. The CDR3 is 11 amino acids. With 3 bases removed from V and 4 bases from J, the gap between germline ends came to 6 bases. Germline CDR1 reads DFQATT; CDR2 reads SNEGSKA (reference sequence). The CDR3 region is CSASDLETQYF. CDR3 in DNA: TGCAGTGCTAGTGACTTAGAGACCCAGTACTTC.

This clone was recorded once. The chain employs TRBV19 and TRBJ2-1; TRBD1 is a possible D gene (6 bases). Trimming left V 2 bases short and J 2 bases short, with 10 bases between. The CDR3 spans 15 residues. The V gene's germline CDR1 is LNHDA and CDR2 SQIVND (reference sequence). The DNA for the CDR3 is TGTGCCAGTAGTATATTTCAGGGGCCCTACAATGAGCAGTTCTTC. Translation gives CASSIFQGPYNEQFF.

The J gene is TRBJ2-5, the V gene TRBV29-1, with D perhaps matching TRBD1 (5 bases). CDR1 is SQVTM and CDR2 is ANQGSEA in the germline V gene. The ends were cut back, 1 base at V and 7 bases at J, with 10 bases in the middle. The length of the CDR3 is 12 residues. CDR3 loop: CSVEVRQSTQYF. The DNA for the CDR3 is TGCAGCGTTGAAGTCAGACAGTCGACCCAGTACTTC.

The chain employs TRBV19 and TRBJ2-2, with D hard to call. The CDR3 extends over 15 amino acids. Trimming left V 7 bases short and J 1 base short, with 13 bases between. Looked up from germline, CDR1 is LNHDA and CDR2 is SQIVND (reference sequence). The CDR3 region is CASKVVDKNTGELFF. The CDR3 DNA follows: TGTGCCAGTAAGGTTGTCGACAAGAACACCGGGGAGCTGTTTTTT.

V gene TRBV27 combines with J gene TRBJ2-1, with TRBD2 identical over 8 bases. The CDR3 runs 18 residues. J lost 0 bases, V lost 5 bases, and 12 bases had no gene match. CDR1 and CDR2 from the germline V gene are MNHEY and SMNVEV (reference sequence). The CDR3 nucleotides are TGTGCCAGCAGTCCCCCGGGACTAGTCGGACGCTCCTACAATGAGCAGTTCTTC. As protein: CASSPPGLVGRSYNEQFF.

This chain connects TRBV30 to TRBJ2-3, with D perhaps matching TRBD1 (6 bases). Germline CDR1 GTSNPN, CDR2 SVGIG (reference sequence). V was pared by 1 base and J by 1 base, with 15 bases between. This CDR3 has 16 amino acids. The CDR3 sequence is CAWSANRGIRTDTQYF. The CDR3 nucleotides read TGTGCCTGGAGTGCCAATAGGGGGATCCGCACAGATACGCAGTATTTT.

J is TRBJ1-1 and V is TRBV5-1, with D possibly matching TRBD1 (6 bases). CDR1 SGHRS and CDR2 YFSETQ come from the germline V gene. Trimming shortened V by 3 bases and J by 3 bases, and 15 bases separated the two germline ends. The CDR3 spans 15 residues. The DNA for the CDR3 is TGCGCCAGCAGCTCGACCAGCGCAGGGGACACTGAAGCTTTCTTT. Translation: CASSSTSAGDTEAFF.

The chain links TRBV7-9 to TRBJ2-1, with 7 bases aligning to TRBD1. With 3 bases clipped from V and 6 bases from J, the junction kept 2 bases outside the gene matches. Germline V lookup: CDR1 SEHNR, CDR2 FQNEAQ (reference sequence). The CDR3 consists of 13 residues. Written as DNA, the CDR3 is TGTGCCAGCAGCTTTGACAGGGCCAATGAGCAGTTCTTC. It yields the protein CASSFDRANEQFF.

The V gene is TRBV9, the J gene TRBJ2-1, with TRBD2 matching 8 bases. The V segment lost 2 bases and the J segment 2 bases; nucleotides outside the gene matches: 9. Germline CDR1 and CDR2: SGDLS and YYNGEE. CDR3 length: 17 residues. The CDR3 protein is CASSVPREGGTYNEQFF. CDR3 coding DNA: TGTGCCAGCAGCGTGCCTCGGGAGGGAGGGACCTACAATGAGCAGTTCTTC.